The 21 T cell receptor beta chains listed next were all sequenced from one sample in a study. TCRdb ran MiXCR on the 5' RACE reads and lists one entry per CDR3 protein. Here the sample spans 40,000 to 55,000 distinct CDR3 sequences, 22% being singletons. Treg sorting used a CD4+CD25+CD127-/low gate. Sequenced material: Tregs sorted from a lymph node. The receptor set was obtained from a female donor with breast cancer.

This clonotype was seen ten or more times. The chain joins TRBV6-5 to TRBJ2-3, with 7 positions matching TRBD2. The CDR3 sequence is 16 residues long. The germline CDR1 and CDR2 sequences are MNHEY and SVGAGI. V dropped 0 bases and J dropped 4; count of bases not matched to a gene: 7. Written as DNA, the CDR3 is TGTGCCAGCAGTTACTCTTGGCGGGAGCCCCCAGATACGCAGTATTTT. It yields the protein CASSYSWREPPDTQYF.

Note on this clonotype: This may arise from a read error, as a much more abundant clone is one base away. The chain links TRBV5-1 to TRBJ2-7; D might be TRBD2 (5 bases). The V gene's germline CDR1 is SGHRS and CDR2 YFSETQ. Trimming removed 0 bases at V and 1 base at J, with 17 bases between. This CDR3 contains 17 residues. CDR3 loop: CASSLGPADQGSYEQYF. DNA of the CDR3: TGCGCCAGCAGCTTGGGCCCAGCGGACCAAGGGTCCTACGAGCAGTACTTC.

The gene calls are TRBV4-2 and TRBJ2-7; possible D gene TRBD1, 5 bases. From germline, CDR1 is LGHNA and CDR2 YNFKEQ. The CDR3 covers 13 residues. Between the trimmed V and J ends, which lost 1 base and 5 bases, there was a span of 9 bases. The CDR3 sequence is CASSQGRANEQYF. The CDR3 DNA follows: TGTGCCAGCAGCCAAGGCAGGGCCAACGAGCAGTACTTC.

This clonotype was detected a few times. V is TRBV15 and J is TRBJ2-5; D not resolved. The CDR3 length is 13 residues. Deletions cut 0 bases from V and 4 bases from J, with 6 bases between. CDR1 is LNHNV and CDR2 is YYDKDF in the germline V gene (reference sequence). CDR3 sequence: CATSRDPGETQYF. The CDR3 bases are TGTGCCACCAGCAGAGATCCGGGAGAGACCCAGTACTTC.

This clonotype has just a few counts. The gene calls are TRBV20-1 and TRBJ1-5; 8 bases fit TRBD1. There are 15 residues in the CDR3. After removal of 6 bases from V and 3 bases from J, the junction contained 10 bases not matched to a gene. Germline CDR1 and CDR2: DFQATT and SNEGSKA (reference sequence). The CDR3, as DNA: TGCAGTGCGAAGAGGGCAGGGGGCAACAATCAGCCCCAGCATTTT. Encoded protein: CSAKRAGGNNQPQHF.

This CDR3 reads CASNPAGTPYEQYF. The DNA for the CDR3 is TGTGCCTCCAACCCGGCAGGGACTCCCTACGAGCAGTACTTC. The genes are TRBV6-6 and TRBJ2-7; tentatively, D is TRBD2 (6 bases). Trimming left V 11 bases short and J 2 bases short, with 19 bases between. CDR3 size: 14 residues. Germline V CDR1 and CDR2: MNHNY, SVGAGI (reference sequence).

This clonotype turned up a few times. CDR3 loop: CSARDSGLAEETQYF. The CDR3 DNA reads as TGCAGTGCTAGAGATTCGGGGCTAGCGGAAGAGACCCAGTACTTC. The V gene is TRBV20-1, the J gene TRBJ2-5, with TRBD2 matching over 7 bases. CDR1 DFQATT and CDR2 SNEGSKA come from the germline V gene (reference sequence). This CDR3 is built from 15 residues. Trimming took 0 bases from V and 3 from J; bases not matched to a gene: 7.

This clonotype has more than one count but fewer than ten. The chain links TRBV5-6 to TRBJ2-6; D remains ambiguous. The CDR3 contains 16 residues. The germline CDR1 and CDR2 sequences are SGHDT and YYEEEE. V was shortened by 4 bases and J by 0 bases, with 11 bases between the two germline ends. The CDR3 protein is CASSTRMDSGANVLTF. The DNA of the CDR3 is TGTGCCAGCAGCACCAGGATGGACTCTGGGGCCAACGTCCTGACTTTC.

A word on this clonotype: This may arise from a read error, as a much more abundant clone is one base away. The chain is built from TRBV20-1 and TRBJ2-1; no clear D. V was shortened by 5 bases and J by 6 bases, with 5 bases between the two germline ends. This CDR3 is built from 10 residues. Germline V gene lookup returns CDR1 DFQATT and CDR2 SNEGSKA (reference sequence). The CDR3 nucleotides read TGCAGTGCTGGGGTCAATGAGCAGTTCTTC. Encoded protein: CSAGVNEQFF.

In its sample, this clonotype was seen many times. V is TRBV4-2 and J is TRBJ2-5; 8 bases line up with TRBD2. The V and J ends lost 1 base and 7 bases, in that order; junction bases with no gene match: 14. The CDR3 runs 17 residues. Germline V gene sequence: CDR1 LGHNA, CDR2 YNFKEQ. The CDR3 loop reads CASSQGDLAGESGTQYF. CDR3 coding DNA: TGTGCCAGCAGCCAAGGCGATCTAGCGGGCGAGTCGGGGACCCAGTACTTC.

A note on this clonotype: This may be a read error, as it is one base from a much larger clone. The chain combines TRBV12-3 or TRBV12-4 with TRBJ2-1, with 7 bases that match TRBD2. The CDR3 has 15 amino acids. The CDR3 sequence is CARSLAAGLINEQFF. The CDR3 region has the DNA TGTGCCAGAAGTTTAGCTGCGGGACTAATAAATGAGCAGTTCTTC.

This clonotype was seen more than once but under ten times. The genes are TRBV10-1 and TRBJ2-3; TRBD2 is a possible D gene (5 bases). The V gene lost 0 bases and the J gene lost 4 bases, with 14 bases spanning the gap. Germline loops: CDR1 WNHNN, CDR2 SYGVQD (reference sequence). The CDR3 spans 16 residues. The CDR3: CASSESWTSSADTQYF. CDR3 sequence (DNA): TGCGCCAGCAGTGAGTCTTGGACTTCTAGTGCAGATACGCAGTATTTT.

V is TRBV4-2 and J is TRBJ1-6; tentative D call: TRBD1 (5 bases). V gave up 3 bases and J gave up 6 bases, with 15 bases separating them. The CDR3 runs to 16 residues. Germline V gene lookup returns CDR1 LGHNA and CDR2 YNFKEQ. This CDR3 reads CASSQSRVLINSPLHF. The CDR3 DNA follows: TGTGCCAGCAGCCAGTCCAGGGTACTCATTAATTCACCCCTCCACTTT.

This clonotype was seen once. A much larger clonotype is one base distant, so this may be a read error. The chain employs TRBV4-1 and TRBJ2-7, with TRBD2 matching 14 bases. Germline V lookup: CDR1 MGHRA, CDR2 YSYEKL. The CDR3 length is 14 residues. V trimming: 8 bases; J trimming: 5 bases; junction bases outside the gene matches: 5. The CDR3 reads CASGPGLAGDEQYF. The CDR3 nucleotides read TGCGCCAGCGGCCCGGGACTAGCGGGAGACGAGCAGTACTTC.

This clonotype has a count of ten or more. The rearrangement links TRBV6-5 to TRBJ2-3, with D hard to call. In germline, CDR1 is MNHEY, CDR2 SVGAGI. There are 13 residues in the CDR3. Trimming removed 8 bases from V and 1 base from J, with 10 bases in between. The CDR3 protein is CASGPPGTDTQYF. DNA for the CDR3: TGTGCCAGCGGCCCCCCTGGCACAGATACGCAGTATTTT.

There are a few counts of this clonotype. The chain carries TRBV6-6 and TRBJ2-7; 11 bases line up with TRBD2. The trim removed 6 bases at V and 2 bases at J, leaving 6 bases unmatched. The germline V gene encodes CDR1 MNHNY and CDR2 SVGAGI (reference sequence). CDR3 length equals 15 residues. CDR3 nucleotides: TGTGCCAGCAGCGGGCCGGGACTAGCGGCCTACGAGCAGTACTTC. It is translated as CASSGPGLAAYEQYF.

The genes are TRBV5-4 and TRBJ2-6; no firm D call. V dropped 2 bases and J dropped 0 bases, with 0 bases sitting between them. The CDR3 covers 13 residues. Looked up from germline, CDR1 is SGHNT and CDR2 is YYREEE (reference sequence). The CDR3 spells CASSFSGANVLTF. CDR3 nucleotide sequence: TGTGCCAGCAGCTTCTCTGGGGCCAACGTCCTGACTTTC.

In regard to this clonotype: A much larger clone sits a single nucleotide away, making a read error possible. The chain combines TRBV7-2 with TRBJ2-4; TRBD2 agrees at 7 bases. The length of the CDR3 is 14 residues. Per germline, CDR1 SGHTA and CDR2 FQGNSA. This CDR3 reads CATSSTMGGNIQYF. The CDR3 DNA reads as TGTGCCACCAGCTCCACCATGGGGGGGAACATTCAGTACTTC.

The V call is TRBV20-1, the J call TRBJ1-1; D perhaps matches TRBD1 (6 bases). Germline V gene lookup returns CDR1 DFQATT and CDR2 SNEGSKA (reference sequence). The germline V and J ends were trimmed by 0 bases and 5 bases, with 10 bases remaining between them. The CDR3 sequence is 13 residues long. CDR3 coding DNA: TGCAGTGCTAGAGACAGGGGTTTTACTGAAGCTTTCTTT. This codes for CSARDRGFTEAFF.

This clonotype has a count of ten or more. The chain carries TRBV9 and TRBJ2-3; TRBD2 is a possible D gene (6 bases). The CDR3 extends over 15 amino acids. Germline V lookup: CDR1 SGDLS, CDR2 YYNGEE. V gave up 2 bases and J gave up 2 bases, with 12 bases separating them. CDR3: CASSVSGANTDTQYF. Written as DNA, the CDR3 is TGTGCCAGCAGCGTTTCGGGAGCGAACACAGATACGCAGTATTTT.

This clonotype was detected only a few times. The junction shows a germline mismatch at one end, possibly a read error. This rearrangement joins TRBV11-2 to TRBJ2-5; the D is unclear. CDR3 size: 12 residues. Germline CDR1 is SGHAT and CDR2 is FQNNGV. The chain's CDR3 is CASGLFLETQYF. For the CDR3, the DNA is TGTGCCAGCGGCTTGTTTTTGGAGACCCAGTACTTC.